This is a list of T cell receptor beta chains from one sample in a study of cytomegalovirus exposure and HLA in healthy donors. Generated by immunoSEQ multiplex PCR, the TCRdb table keeps only in-frame clones and is missing some. Among almost 200,000 clones listed, approximately 78% were seen once. Specimen: PBMCs. Receptors originate from a woman aged 25 to 39 in good health and CMV-seronegative. The CDR3 runs from the conserved cysteine through the conserved F or W. Each record gives: D gene, V gene, J gene, clone size, CDR3 DNA, CDR3 protein. The D gene is left open where the match is weak. For some rows the clone size is stated as once, few or many, or as a class when expanded; others skip it.

TRBD1	TRBV19	TRBJ2-2	NA	TGTGCCAGTAGAAAGACAGGGTTCACCGGGGAGCTGTTTTTT	CASRKTGFTGELFF
NA	TRBV27	TRBJ2-5	NA	TGTGCCAGCAGTTTACGAGCGCGACTAGAACAAGAGACCCAGTACTTC	CASSLRARLEQETQYF
NA	TRBV7-9	TRBJ1-1	NA	TGTGCCAGCAGCTTAGCCCAGACCAGAAGACTTGAAGCTTTCTTT	CASSLAQTRRLEAFF
TRBD1	TRBV6-5	TRBJ1-4	few	TGTGCCAGCAGTTCATACAGGGGGCGGGCTGAAAAACTGTTTTTT	CASSSYRGRAEKLFF
NA	TRBV5-1	TRBJ1-5	NA	TGCGCCAGCAGCTTATCGGGACAGCCCCAGCATTTT	CASSLSGQPQHF
NA	TRBV30	TRBJ2-7	NA	TGTGCCTGGAGGCGGGGTTACGAGCAGTACTTC	CAWRRGYEQYF
NA	TRBV28	TRBJ1-2	NA	TGTGCCAGCAGCTCAAGAGAGGATAGGGGCTACACCTTC	CASSSREDRGYTF
TRBD2	TRBV5-1	TRBJ2-1	NA	TGCGCCAGCAGCACTACTAGCGGGGGAGCCTACAATGAGCAGTTCTTC	CASSTTSGGAYNEQFF
NA	TRBV7-9	TRBJ1-1	NA	TGTGCCAGCAGCTTAGCGAGGGGGACTGAAGCTTTCTTT	CASSLARGTEAFF
TRBD1	TRBV5-4	TRBJ1-1	NA	TGTGCCAGCAGCCCGGGAGGACAGGGGGTCACTGAAGCTTTCTTT	CASSPGGQGVTEAFF
NA	TRBV2	TRBJ2-5	NA	TGTGCCAGTCTTAGGGGGGGGGCACAAGAGACCCAGTACTTC	CASLRGGAQETQYF
NA	TRBV6-5	TRBJ2-7	NA	TGTGCCAGCAGCAGTGGGGGGGGCGGCTCCTACGAGCAGTACTTC	CASSSGGGGSYEQYF
TRBD1	TRBV30	TRBJ1-2	NA	TGTGCCTGGTCCGGACAGGGAATGGTCGGCTACACCTTC	CAWSGQGMVGYTF
TRBD1	TRBV6-5	TRBJ2-5	NA	TGTGCCAGCAGGCTCACAGGGGGCGGAGAGACCCAGTACTTC	CASRLTGGGETQYF
NA	TRBV2	TRBJ1-1	NA	TGTGCCAGCAGACGGTTCGGGGTGTGGGGAGCTTTCTTT	CASRRFGVWGAFF
TRBD1	TRBV27	TRBJ1-3	NA	TGTGCCAGCAGGGGACAGGGGGCGGGAAACACCATATATTTT	CASRGQGAGNTIYF
TRBD2	TRBV6-1	TRBJ2-3	many	TGTGCCAGCAGTGGCGGGGGGGTCACAGATACGCAGTATTTT	CASSGGGVTDTQYF
TRBD1	TRBV18	TRBJ2-7	NA	TGTGCCAGCTCACCGGACAGGGGCAACTACGAGCAGTACTTC	CASSPDRGNYEQYF
NA	TRBV30	TRBJ1-2	NA	TGTGCCTGGGAGGGGGCTAACTATGGCTACACCTTC	CAWEGANYGYTF
TRBD2	TRBV15	TRBJ2-3	NA	TGTGCCACCAGCAGAGGCGGATCTAGCGGGAGGGCAGATACGCAGTATTTT	CATSRGGSSGRADTQYF
NA	TRBV5-8	TRBJ1-2	NA	TGTGCCAGCAGCTTGGGCGGGGGGCACTATGGCTACACCTTC	CASSLGGGHYGYTF
TRBD1	TRBV2	TRBJ2-7	NA	TGTGCCAGCTCAACAGGGGGCCACTACGAGCAGTACTTC	CASSTGGHYEQYF
NA	TRBV27	TRBJ1-1	NA	TGTGCCAGCAGTCCCGCTGTCCGGGACAAAAACACTGAAGCTTTCTTT	CASSPAVRDKNTEAFF
TRBD1	TRBV5-1	TRBJ1-3	NA	TGCGCCAGCAGCCAGGGGGCCGGAAACACCATATATTTT	CASSQGAGNTIYF
TRBD1	TRBV11-3	TRBJ2-1	NA	TGTGCCAGCAGCCCGACAGGGGGCGCGGGATATGAGCAGTTCTTC	CASSPTGGAGYEQFF
NA	TRBV19	TRBJ1-2	NA	TGTGCCAGTACCAAGGACAGAGATGGCTACACCTTC	CASTKDRDGYTF
NA	TRBV18	TRBJ2-6	NA	TGTGCCAGCTCACCACCGGGAGGCGTCCTGACTTTC	CASSPPGGVLTF
NA	TRBV7-3	TRBJ2-1	NA	TGTGCCAGCAGCTTTAGCTCCTACAATGAGCAGTTCTTC	CASSFSSYNEQFF
NA	TRBV7-6	TRBJ2-5	NA	TGTGCCAGCAGCTCCTCGTACAGGGCGGTCAGGGAGACCCAGTACTTC	CASSSSYRAVRETQYF
TRBD1	TRBV15	TRBJ1-2	NA	TGTGCCACCAATACAAGACAGGGGACGCTCCAGGGCTACACCTTC	CATNTRQGTLQGYTF
TRBD2	TRBV11-2	TRBJ2-7	NA	TGTGCCAGCAGCCCGGGACTAGCGGGAGTGGGCTCCTACGAGCAGTACTTC	CASSPGLAGVGSYEQYF
TRBD2	TRBV5-4	TRBJ2-4	NA	TGTGCCAGCAGTCTTGCGGGGAGCGGGAGGGCCAAAAACATTCAGTACTTC	CASSLAGSGRAKNIQYF
TRBD1	TRBV15	TRBJ2-1	many	TGTGCCACCAGCAGAGAGCTAGGGGGCGGGAATGAGCAGTTCTTC	CATSRELGGGNEQFF
TRBD1	TRBV6-5	TRBJ2-7	NA	TGTGCCAGCAGTGCGACAGGGATGTACTTC	CASSATGMYF
NA	TRBV6-1	TRBJ1-5	NA	TGTGCCAGCAGTGAACTAGTGAGGGTTGACAGCAATCAGCCCCAGCATTTT	CASSELVRVDSNQPQHF
TRBD1	TRBV15	TRBJ1-4	NA	TGTGCCACCAGCAGGGACGGCAGGGGGGCAGGGGAAAAACTGTTTTTT	CATSRDGRGAGEKLFF
TRBD2	TRBV27	TRBJ2-2	NA	TGTGCCAGCACCGTCCTAGCGGGGGGGCCCGGCACCGGGGAGCTGTTTTTT	CASTVLAGGPGTGELFF
TRBD1	TRBV18	TRBJ1-2	NA	TGTGCCAGCTCATCAGAGACAGGGGCCTATGGCTACACCTTC	CASSSETGAYGYTF
TRBD1	TRBV4-1	TRBJ2-1	once	TGCGCCAGCAGCCAAGTTCAGGGGGTGTGGGAGCAGTTCTTC	CASSQVQGVWEQFF
NA	TRBV6-1	TRBJ1-2	NA	TGTGCCAGCAGTATAGGAACAGGATCTCGTGGCTACACCTTC	CASSIGTGSRGYTF
TRBD1	TRBV14	TRBJ2-4	NA	TGTGCCAGCAGCCGTCCCGGGACAGGGGATCAACATTACTTC	CASSRPGTGDQHYF